A selection of T cell receptor beta chains follows, all from one sample in a study of cytomegalovirus exposure and HLA in healthy donors. This table comes from immunoSEQ multiplex PCR, and its TCRdb copy is limited to in-frame clones, with some not included. The listing contains tens of thousands of clones. Sequenced: PBMCs. Receptor source: a middle-aged man in good health and CMV-seronegative. CDR3s leave out the opening cysteine and the closing phenylalanine or tryptophan.

>TRBV5-5|-|9
ASSNSYEQY
>TRBV28|TRBJ2-2|11
AIGGVNTGELF
>TRBV10-3|TRBJ1-2|10
AISEGEYGYT
>TRBV29-1|TRBJ2-1|13
SANRDMRVANEQF
>TRBV6-6|TRBJ1-4|11
ASSYPTNEKLL
>TRBV28|TRBJ2-7|13
ASSLPGGPTYEQY
>TRBV7-6|TRBJ2-5|13
ASSSMTVQIETQY
>TRBV5-4|TRBJ1-2|10
ASSSDKISYT
>TRBV21-1|TRBJ1-1|13
AASQTSDKNTEAF
>TRBV28|TRBJ1-2|12
ASSLLQGDYGYT
>TRBV6-5|TRBJ1-2|12
ASSSRDRWYGYT
>TRBV11-2|TRBJ1-1|14
ASSLSGTGGSTEAF
>TRBV7-9|TRBJ2-3|15
ASSLARQGAGTDTQY
>TRBV2|TRBJ1-3|13
ASSFTGSYGNTIY
>TRBV6-6|TRBJ1-1|10
ASSQGGTEAF
>TRBV29-1|TRBJ1-3|11
SVATRVSNTIY
>TRBV5-1|TRBJ1-5|12
ASSHGTGNQPQH
>TRBV19|TRBJ2-1|13
ASSGGPSSYNEQF
>TRBV19|TRBJ1-4|11
ASNDRRGEKLF
>TRBV7-2|TRBJ2-5|13
ASGELTSGDETQY
>TRBV29-1|TRBJ2-7|10
SVAGGPGEQY
>TRBV7-2|TRBJ2-7|11
ASSLGGDYEQY
>TRBV19|TRBJ2-3|12
ATGLAGASDTQY
>TRBV25-1|TRBJ1-2|11
ASNTGGYYGYT
>TRBV18|TRBJ2-1|13
ASSPGTGAYNEQF
>TRBV11-2|TRBJ2-5|12
ASTQGQGWETQY
>TRBV6-1|TRBJ2-7|13
ASSELRQGANEQY
>TRBV7-9|TRBJ2-6|14
ASTPGQASGANVLT
>TRBV27|TRBJ2-2|13
ASSLLSGVLGELF
>TRBV4-3|TRBJ1-5|14
ASSQDPDSGNQPQH
>TRBV19|TRBJ2-7|13
ASTQRGGFSYEQY
>TRBV6-5|TRBJ2-5|12
ASSYSGAGLEQY
>TRBV28|TRBJ1-6|13
ASSSLDRGSSPLH
>TRBV9|TRBJ1-2|12
ASSVDRAVSGYT
>TRBV11-2|TRBJ2-6|16
ASSLVTSGGSGANVLT
>TRBV5-4|TRBJ1-1|11
ASSHRQGTEDF
>TRBV5-1|TRBJ1-3|13
ASSLGDSSGNTIY
>TRBV4-1|TRBJ1-1|11
ASSHSGIPEAF
>TRBV7-2|TRBJ2-1|10
ASRGQGHEQF
>TRBV7-2|TRBJ2-1|12
ASSPQGGSNEQF
>TRBV27|TRBJ2-3|13
ASSLDRGLGDTQY
>TRBV25-1|TRBJ2-7|13
ASSEFRGTSYEQY
>TRBV5-4|TRBJ1-1|13
ASGGGGTMNTEAF
>TRBV27|TRBJ1-1|12
ASSYRRVGTEAF
>TRBV30|TRBJ1-1|13
AWSASAGVNTEAF
>TRBV7-2|TRBJ2-7|14
ASSFSGTGVSFEQY
>TRBV7-2|TRBJ2-7|12
ASSIQGGPYEQY
>TRBV7-8|TRBJ1-1|11
ASSLDRNTEAF
>TRBV7-2|TRBJ1-5|13
ASSLWGVVDQPQH